This T cell receptor beta chain was observed in a study of human T cells and chemical hapten exposure. The study's findings and limits: Counts of TCRs above 1 in 1000 frequency stayed unchanged with DPC sensitization.

TCRdb redid the calling of the RACE reads with MiXCR, one entry per CDR3 protein. This sample has about 140,000 distinct CDR3 sequences; 12% occur once, and the top ten carry under 1.5%. There are many counts of this clonotype. Antigen: not known. Germline-derived CDR1 and CDR2 are SGHTA and FQGTGA. Trimming removed 2 bases from V and 5 bases from J; junction bases left unmatched: 7. The CDR3 is 15 amino acids. Time point of the sample: patch test 2, 6 weeks after DPC sensitization. Treatment meaning: therapeutic diphenylcyclopropenone sensitization with weekly scalp DPC. The chain joins TRBV7-3 to TRBJ2-5; 8 nucleotides line up with TRBD2. This sequence was found in a woman aged 45-65 years with alopecia areata. Some clones in this sample may be carry-over from other donors' samples. Here the sequenced sample was whole blood, taken in connection with sensitization to the hapten diphenylcyclopropenone (DPC). This CDR3 reads CASSLGGRPGETQYF. The CDR3, as DNA: TGTGCCAGCAGCTTAGGCGGGAGGCCGGGGGAGACCCAGTACTTC.